The sequence of this T cell receptor (beta chain) was determined in a study of blood T cell repertoires in COVID-19. At the level of the study: Specimens from acute and convalescent COVID-19 originated in the United States, Italy and Spain. The analysed material was cDNA or gDNA that came from T cells, B-cell-depleted T cells, or PBMCs.

Original processing notes: The assay estimated nucleated cells by amplifying reference gene primers. Using immunoSEQ multiplex PCR, the repertoire was profiled, and TCRdb retains in-frame clones only, with some absent. V and J calls and clone size come straight from that table; D and trimming were deduced from the DNA. The table shows 250,000 to 350,000 clones, with about nine tenths occurring only once. The junction had 6 bases not matched to a gene; V was cut back by 6 bases and J by 2 bases. The CDR3 sequence is 14 residues long. Germline-derived CDR1 and CDR2 are MNHEY and SVGAGI. The chain couples TRBV6-5 to TRBJ2-5; TRBD1 agrees at 7 bases. This sequence originates from a man aged 18 to 29 with active or convalescent COVID-19. The sample taken for sequencing was peripheral blood. The CDR3: CASRPTGAQETQYF. In DNA form, the CDR3 reads TGTGCCAGCAGACCAACAGGGGCGCAAGAGACCCAGTACTTC.